Following are 15 T cell receptor beta chains from one sample sequenced in a study of vaccination and CD4 T cells after COVID-19 (dated by TCRdb to between 2022 and 2023). Explained via the paper, the treatment or condition label denotes: approximately 9-day PBMC culture with coronavirus spike peptide pools or control peptides (ViraFEST assay). These receptors' targets are unknown. Library preparation used PCR. Sequenced on an Illumina iSeq 100. At the Johns Hopkins FTIC core, DNA from the cultured CD4+ T cells underwent TCR sequencing with the Oncomine TCR Beta short-read assay. The public reads were reprocessed in TCRdb via fastp at Q25 and MiXCR, keeping in-frame beta chains. Each CDR3 protein appears once, grouped with its most common genes and DNA. The sample yields more than 7,000 distinct CDR3 sequences; around 55% were counted once. The top ten clonotypes cover over 15% of the sample. Sequences were derived from cultured CD4+ T cells from blood, sampled after SARS-CoV-2 vaccination. The origin of the receptors is a human donor with COVID-19.

Remarks on this clonotype: Germline is not matched at one junction end, which may reflect a read error. This chain links TRBV7-7 with TRBJ2-2; either TRBD1 or TRBD2 may supply D (5 bases each). The germline CDR1 and CDR2 sequences are SSHAT and FNYEAQ (reference sequence). This CDR3 is built from 15 residues. CDR3 in DNA: TGTGCTAGCAGCTCCGGGACCAGGAACACCGGGGAGCTGTTTTTT. Protein sequence: CASSSGTRNTGELFF.

The genes are TRBV7-9 and TRBJ1-1, with a tentative D call TRBD1 (6 bases). With 5 bases removed from V and 4 bases from J, the gap between germline ends came to 8 bases. The CDR3 has 12 amino acids. Per germline, CDR1 SEHNR and CDR2 FQNEAQ (reference sequence). CDR3 loop: CASSRGATEAFF. The CDR3 DNA sequence: TGTGCCAGCAGCCGGGGGGCCACTGAAGCTTTCTTT.

The chain employs TRBV19 and TRBJ1-5, with D tentatively TRBD1 (6 bases). CDR3 length: 15 amino acids. CDR1 and CDR2 from the germline V gene are LNHDA and SQIVND (reference sequence). V shed 9 bases and J shed 0 bases, with 15 bases lying between them. CDR3 region: CASQDSQYSNQPQHF. Here the CDR3 DNA reads TGTGCCAGCCAGGACAGCCAGTATAGCAATCAGCCCCAGCATTTT. The whole variable domain, remainder taken from reference TRBV19 and TRBJ1-5, is DGGITQSPKYLFRKEGQNVTLSCEQNLNHDAMYWYRQDPGQGLRLIYYSQIVNDFQKGDIAEGYSVSREKKESFPLTVTSAQKNPTAFYLCASQDSQYSNQPQHFGDGTRLSIL.

The V call is TRBV12-3 or TRBV12-4, the J call TRBJ2-7; D uncertain. The germline V and J ends were trimmed by 6 bases and 0 bases, with 15 bases remaining between them. The CDR3 is made up of 15 amino acids. In DNA, the CDR3 is TGTGCCAGCAGGCACAGTGGCCTAAGCTCCTACGAGCAGTACTTC. This codes for CASRHSGLSSYEQYF.

The chain links TRBV11-3 to TRBJ1-1; D is ambiguous. Deletions cut 1 base from V and 9 bases from J, with 6 bases between. Per germline, CDR1 SGHNT and CDR2 YENEEA. The CDR3 contains 11 residues. The chain's CDR3 is CASSLGQKAFF. CDR3 coding DNA: TGTGCCAGCAGCTTAGGCCAGAAAGCTTTCTTT.

The chain uses TRBV11-2 and TRBJ2-1; weak D call: TRBD2 (5 bases). The CDR3 sequence is 15 residues long. V was trimmed by 5 bases and J by 6 bases, leaving 17 bases between them. CDR1 is SGHAT, CDR2 FQNNGV, per germline. CDR3 in DNA: TGTGCCAGCAGCGTCGATAGGGTCGCGGGCAATGAGCAGTTCTTC. Encoded protein: CASSVDRVAGNEQFF.

This clonotype was observed a few times. The chain employs TRBV30 and TRBJ2-4; D remains ambiguous. CDR1 and CDR2 (germline): GTSNPN, SVGIG (reference sequence). Trimming took 3 bases from V and 9 from J, leaving 9 bases between them. The CDR3 covers 11 residues. The CDR3 here is CAWSDVSIQYF. The CDR3 DNA sequence: TGTGCCTGGAGCGACGTCAGCATTCAGTACTTC.

This clonotype showed up just a few times. The CDR3 spells CSASSLWGGNTEAFF. CDR3 in DNA: TGCAGTGCTAGCTCATTATGGGGAGGAAACACTGAAGCTTTCTTT. The chain employs TRBV20-1 and TRBJ1-1; D unresolved. Germline V gene sequence: CDR1 DFQATT, CDR2 SNEGSKA (reference sequence). The CDR3 length is 15 residues. The V end was cut by 3 bases, the J end by 2 bases, with 16 bases between.

The chain links TRBV10-3 to TRBJ1-6; a possible D gene is TRBD1 (5 bases). V lost 2 bases, J lost 6 bases, and 11 bases lay in between. The germline V gene has CDR1 ENHRY and CDR2 SYGVKD. This CDR3 is 15 amino acids long. Written as DNA, the CDR3 is TGTGCCATCAGTGAGACCGACAGTGCTAATTCACCCCTCCACTTT. Amino acids: CAISETDSANSPLHF.

This clonotype is labeled large. This rearrangement joins TRBV4-3 to TRBJ1-6; no definite D call. This CDR3 is 15 amino acids long. V lost 0 bases, J lost 13 bases, and 16 bases lay in between. CDR1 and CDR2 from the germline V gene are LGHNA and YSLEER. In DNA, the CDR3 is TGCGCCAGCAGCCAAGATCCCGCAGTAACCTCGCCCCTCCACTTT. Translated: CASSQDPAVTSPLHF.

This chain links TRBV20-1 with TRBJ2-5; D is undetermined. V lost 6 bases, J lost 2 bases, and 22 bases lay in between. The germline V gene encodes CDR1 DFQATT and CDR2 SNEGSKA (reference sequence). The CDR3 totals 16 residues. As DNA, the CDR3 is TGCAGTGCCTCACCCCTGCAGGTCGGTCGACAAGAGACCCAGTACTTC. Residues: CSASPLQVGRQETQYF.

This rearrangement joins TRBV20-1 to TRBJ2-3; D possibly corresponds to TRBD2 (5 bases). The CDR3 has 14 amino acids. CDR1 and CDR2 (germline): DFQATT, SNEGSKA (reference sequence). Trimming cost V 2 bases and J 1 base, with 10 bases left between them. CDR3 coding DNA: TGCAGTGCTAGAAGCCCGCGGGGCACAGATACGCAGTATTTT. Amino acid sequence: CSARSPRGTDTQYF.

The chain combines TRBV14 with TRBJ2-2, with unresolved D. The CDR3 extends over 16 amino acids. V was trimmed by 1 base and J by 0 bases, leaving 9 bases between them. From germline, CDR1 is SGHDN and CDR2 FVKESK. The CDR3 region has the DNA TGTGCCAGCAGCCAAGTAAGGATTGCGAACACCGGGGAGCTGTTTTTT. This sequence encodes CASSQVRIANTGELFF.

The count of this clonotype is one. The chain uses TRBV2 and TRBJ2-5, with a possible D match to TRBD2 (7 bases). CDR3 length: 14 residues. V shed 9 bases and J shed 1 base, with 15 bases lying between them. Looked up from germline, CDR1 is SNHLY and CDR2 is FYNNEI. DNA for the CDR3: TGTGCCAGTGGGGGGGCGGGGATCCAAGAGACCCAGTACTTC. It codes for CASGGAGIQETQYF.

The chain is built from TRBV7-3 and TRBJ2-3, with D unclear. Germline V lookup: CDR1 SGHTA, CDR2 FQGTGA. The length of the CDR3 is 13 residues. The ends were cut back, 1 base at V and 6 bases at J, with 8 bases in the middle. CDR3 nucleotides: TGTGCCAGCAGCTTAAACTCGGTTGATACGCAGTATTTT. Residues: CASSLNSVDTQYF.